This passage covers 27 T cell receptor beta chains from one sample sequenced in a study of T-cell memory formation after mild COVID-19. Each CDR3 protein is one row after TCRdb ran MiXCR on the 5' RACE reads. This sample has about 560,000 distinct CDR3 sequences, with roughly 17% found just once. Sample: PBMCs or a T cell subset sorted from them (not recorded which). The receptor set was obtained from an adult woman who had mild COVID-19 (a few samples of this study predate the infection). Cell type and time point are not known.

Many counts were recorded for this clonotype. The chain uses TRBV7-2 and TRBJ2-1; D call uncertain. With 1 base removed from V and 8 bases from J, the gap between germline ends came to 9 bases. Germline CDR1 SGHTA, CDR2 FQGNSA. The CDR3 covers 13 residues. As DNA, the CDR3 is TGTGCCAGCAGCTTAGGTGGTAGGGATGAGCAGTTCTTC. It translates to CASSLGGRDEQFF.

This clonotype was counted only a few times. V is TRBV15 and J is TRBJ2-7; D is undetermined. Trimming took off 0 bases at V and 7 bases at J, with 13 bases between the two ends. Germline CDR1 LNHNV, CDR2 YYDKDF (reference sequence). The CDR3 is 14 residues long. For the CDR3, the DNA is TGTGCCACCAGCAGAGAGGCCGGTTGGGGAGAGCAGTACTTC. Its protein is CATSREAGWGEQYF.

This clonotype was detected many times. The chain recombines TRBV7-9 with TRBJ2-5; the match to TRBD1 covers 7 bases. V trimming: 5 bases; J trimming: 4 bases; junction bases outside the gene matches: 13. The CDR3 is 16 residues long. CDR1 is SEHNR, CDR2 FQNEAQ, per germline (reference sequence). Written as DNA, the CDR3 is TGTGCCAGCAGCGAAACTCAGGGGGTAGGGGGAGAGACCCAGTACTTC. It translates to CASSETQGVGGETQYF.

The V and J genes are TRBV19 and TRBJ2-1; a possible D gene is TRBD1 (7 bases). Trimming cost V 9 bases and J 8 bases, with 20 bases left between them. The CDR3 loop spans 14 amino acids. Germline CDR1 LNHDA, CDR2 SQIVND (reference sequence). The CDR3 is CASSGGRDRDEQFF. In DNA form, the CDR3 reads TGTGCCAGCTCAGGGGGGCGGGATCGTGATGAGCAGTTCTTC.

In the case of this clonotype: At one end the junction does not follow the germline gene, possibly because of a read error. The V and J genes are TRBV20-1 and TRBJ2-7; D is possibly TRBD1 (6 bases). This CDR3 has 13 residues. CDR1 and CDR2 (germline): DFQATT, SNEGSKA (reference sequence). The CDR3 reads CCAETGQTYEQYF. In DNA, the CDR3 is TGCTGTGCTGAGACAGGACAGACCTACGAGCAGTACTTC.

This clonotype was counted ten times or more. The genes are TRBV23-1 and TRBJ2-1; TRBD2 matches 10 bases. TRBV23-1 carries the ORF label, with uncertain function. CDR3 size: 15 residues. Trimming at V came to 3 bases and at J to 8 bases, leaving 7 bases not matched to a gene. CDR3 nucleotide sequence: TGCGCCAGCAGTCAGGAGCGGGAGGGCGATGATGAGCAGTTCTTC. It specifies CASSQEREGDDEQFF.

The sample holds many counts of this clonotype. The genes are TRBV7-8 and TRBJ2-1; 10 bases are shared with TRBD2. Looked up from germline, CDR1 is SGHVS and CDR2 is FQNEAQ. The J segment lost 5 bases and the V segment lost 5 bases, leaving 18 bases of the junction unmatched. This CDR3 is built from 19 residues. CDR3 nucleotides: TGTGCCAGCAGCCCTCGGTTCCTAGCGGGAGCCACAGCGAACAATGAGCAGTTCTTC. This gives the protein CASSPRFLAGATANNEQFF.

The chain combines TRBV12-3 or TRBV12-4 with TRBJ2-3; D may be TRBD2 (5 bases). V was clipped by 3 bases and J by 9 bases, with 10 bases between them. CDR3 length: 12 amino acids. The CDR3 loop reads CASSFTAGTQYF. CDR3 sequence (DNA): TGTGCCAGCAGTTTTACGGCGGGCACGCAGTATTTT.

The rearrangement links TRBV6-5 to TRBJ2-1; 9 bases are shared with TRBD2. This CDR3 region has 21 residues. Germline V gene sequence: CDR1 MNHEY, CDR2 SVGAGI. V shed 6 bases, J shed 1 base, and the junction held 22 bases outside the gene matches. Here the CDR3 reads CASSLAPGFSGSRVSYNEQFF. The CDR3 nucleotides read TGTGCCAGCAGCCTGGCACCGGGTTTTAGCGGGAGCAGAGTATCCTACAATGAGCAGTTCTTC.

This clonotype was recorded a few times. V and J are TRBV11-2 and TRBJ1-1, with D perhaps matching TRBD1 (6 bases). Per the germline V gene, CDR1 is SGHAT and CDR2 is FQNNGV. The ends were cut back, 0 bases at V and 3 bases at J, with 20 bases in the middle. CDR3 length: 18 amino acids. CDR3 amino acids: CASSLDNFGGAGYTEAFF. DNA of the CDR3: TGTGCCAGCAGCTTAGATAATTTCGGGGGGGCAGGTTACACTGAAGCTTTCTTT.

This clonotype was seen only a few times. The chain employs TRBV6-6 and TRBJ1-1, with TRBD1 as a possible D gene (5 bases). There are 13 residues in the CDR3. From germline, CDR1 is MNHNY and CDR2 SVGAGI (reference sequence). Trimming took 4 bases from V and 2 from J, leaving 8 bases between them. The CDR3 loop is CASSFRVNTEAFF. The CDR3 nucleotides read TGTGCCAGCAGTTTCAGGGTTAACACTGAAGCTTTCTTT.

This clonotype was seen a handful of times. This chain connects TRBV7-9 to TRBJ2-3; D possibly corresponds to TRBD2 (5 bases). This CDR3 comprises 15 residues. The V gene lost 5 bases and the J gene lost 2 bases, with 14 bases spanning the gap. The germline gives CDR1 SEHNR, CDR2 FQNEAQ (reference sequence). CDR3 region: CASSPGDYFTDTQYF. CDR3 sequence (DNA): TGTGCCAGCAGCCCAGGCGACTATTTCACAGATACGCAGTATTTT.

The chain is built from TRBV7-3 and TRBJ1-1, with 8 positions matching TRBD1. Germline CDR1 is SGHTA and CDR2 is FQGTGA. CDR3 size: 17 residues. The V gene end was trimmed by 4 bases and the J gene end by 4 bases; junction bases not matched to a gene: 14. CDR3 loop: CASSSAPYRGRGTEAFF. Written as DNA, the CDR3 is TGTGCCAGCAGCTCTGCACCTTACAGGGGGAGAGGCACTGAAGCTTTCTTT.

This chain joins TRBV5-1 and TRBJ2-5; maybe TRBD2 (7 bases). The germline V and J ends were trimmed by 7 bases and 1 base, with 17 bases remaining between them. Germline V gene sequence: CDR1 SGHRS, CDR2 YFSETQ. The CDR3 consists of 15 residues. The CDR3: CASRGGAGIQETQYF. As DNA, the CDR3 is TGCGCCAGCCGTGGGGGGGCCGGAATCCAAGAGACCCAGTACTTC.

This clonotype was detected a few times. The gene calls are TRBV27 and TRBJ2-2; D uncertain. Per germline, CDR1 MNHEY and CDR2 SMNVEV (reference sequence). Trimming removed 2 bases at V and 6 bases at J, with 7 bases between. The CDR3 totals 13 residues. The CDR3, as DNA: TGTGCCAGCAGTTTAGGTTATCCCGGGGAGCTGTTTTTT. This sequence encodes CASSLGYPGELFF.

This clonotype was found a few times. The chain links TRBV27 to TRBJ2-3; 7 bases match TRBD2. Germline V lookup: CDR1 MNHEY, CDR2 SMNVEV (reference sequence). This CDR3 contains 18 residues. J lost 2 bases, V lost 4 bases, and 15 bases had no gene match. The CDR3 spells CASSSRTRPWGNTDTQYF. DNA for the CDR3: TGTGCCAGCAGTTCCCGGACTAGGCCTTGGGGCAACACAGATACGCAGTATTTT.

In nucleotides, the CDR3 is TGTGCCAGCAGCCAAGCACTAGCGGGACGCGAGAATGAGCAGTTCTTC. This sequence encodes CASSQALAGRENEQFF. The chain carries TRBV4-2 and TRBJ2-1, with 10 bases fitting TRBD2. Germline trimming cut 1 base from V and 7 bases from J; bases unmatched to any gene: 7. The CDR3 totals 16 residues. In germline, CDR1 is LGHNA, CDR2 YNFKEQ.

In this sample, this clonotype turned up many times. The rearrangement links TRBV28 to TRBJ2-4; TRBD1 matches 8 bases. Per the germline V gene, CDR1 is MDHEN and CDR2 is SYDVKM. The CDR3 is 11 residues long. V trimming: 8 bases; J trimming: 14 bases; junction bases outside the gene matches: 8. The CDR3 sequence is CASGTRGPEYF. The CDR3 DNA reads TGTGCCAGCGGAACCAGGGGGCCTGAGTACTTC.

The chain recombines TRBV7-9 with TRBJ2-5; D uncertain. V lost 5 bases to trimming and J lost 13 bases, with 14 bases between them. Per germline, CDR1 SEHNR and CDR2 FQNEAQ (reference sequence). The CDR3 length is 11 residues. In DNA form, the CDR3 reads TGTGCCAGCAGCCTCGGACGGAGTACGTACTTC. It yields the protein CASSLGRSTYF.

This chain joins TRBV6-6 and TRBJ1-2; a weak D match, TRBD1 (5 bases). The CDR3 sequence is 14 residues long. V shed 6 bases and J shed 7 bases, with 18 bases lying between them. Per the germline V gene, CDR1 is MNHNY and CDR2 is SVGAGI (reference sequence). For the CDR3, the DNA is TGTGCCAGCAGCACTAACGGCAGGGTCGGTGGCTACACCTTC. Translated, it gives CASSTNGRVGGYTF.

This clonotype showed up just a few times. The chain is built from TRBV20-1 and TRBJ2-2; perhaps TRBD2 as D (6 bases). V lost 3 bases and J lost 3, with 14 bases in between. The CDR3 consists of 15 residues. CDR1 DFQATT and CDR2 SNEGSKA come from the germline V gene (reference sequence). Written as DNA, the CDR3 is TGCAGTGCTAGGCGGGGTTATAAGGACACCGGGGAGCTGTTTTTT. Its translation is CSARRGYKDTGELFF.

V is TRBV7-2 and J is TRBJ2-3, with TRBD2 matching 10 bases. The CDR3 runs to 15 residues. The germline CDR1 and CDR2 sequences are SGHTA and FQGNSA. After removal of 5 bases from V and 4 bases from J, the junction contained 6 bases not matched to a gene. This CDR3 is CASSSPSGGSDTQYF. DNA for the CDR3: TGTGCCAGCAGCAGCCCTAGCGGGGGCTCAGATACGCAGTATTTT.

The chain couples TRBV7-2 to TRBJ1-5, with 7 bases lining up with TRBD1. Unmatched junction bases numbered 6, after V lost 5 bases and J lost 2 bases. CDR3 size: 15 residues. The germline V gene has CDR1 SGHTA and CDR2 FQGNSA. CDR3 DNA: TGTGCCAGCAGCCGAAACCAGGGGGGCAATCAGCCCCAGCATTTT. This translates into CASSRNQGGNQPQHF.

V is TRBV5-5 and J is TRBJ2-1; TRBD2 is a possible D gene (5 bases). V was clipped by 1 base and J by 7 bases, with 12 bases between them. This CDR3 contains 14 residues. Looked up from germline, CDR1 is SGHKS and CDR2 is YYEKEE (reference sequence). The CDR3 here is CASSLWLPGNEQFF. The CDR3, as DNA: TGTGCCAGCAGCTTGTGGCTCCCGGGGAATGAGCAGTTCTTC.

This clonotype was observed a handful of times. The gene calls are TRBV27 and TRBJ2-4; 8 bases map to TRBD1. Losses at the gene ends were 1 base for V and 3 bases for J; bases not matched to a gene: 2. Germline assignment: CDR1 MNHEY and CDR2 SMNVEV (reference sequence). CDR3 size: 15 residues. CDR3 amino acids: CASSLFRGLKNIQYF. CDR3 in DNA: TGTGCCAGCAGTTTATTCAGGGGGCTCAAAAACATTCAGTACTTC.

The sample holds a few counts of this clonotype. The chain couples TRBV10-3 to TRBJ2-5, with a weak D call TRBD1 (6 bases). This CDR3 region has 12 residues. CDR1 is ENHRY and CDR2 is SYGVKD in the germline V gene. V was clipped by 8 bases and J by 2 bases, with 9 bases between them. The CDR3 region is CAIGTSQETQYF. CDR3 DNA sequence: TGTGCCATCGGGACATCTCAAGAGACCCAGTACTTC.

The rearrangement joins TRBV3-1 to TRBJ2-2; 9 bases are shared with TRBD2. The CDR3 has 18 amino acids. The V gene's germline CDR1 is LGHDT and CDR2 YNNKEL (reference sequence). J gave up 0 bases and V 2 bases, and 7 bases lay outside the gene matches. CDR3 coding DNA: TGTGCCAGCAGCCAAAGTCTAGCGGGGAACGCGAACACCGGGGAGCTGTTTTTT. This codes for CASSQSLAGNANTGELFF.